The 27 T cell receptor beta chains below were found in one sample sequenced in a study of blood T cell repertoires in COVID-19. Data came from immunoSEQ multiplex PCR; TCRdb stores just in-frame clones and leaves some out. This table holds 180,000 or so clones, around 80% found once. The sequenced sample was peripheral blood. These receptors were collected from a woman aged 70-85 years with acute or convalescent COVID-19.

The V call is TRBV21-1, the J call TRBJ2-7; the table gives TRBD1 as D, unverified against the DNA. TRBV21-1 is classified as a pseudogene. The CDR3 contains 15 residues. The CDR3 spells CASSASGTGWLEQYF. The DNA for the CDR3 is TGTGCCAGCAGCGCTTCCGGGACAGGGTGGCTCGAGCAGTACTTC.

The V call is TRBV9, the J call TRBJ2-5; 13 nucleotides match TRBD2. CDR1 is SGDLS and CDR2 is YYNGEE in the germline V gene. J lost 2 bases, V lost 4 bases, and 14 bases had no gene match. The CDR3 loop spans 19 amino acids. The CDR3 reads CASSSRPNGLAGEQETQYF. The CDR3 nucleotides read TGTGCCAGCAGCTCCCGGCCTAATGGACTAGCGGGGGAACAAGAGACCCAGTACTTC.

The rearrangement links TRBV28 to TRBJ2-2; TRBD2 agrees at 11 bases. Per germline, CDR1 MDHEN and CDR2 SYDVKM. Germline trimming cut 2 bases from V and 0 bases from J; bases unmatched to any gene: 5. The CDR3 extends over 18 amino acids. The DNA for the CDR3 is TGTGCCAGCAGTTTACTAGCGGGAGGATTCGCGAACACCGGGGAGCTGTTTTTT. Translated, it gives CASSLLAGGFANTGELFF.

This chain connects TRBV27 to TRBJ1-5, with TRBD1 matching over 7 bases. This CDR3 contains 15 residues. Germline V gives CDR1 MNHEY, CDR2 SMNVEV (reference sequence). V dropped 5 bases and J dropped 2; count of bases not matched to a gene: 6. Here the CDR3 reads CASSRQGGRNQPQHF. The CDR3, as DNA: TGTGCCAGCAGTCGACAGGGCGGGCGCAATCAGCCCCAGCATTTT.

The V gene is TRBV20-1, the J gene TRBJ1-5, with a weak D call TRBD1 (5 bases). The V and J ends lost 3 bases and 3 bases respectively, with 9 bases between them. Germline CDR1 reads DFQATT; CDR2 reads SNEGSKA (reference sequence). This CDR3 is 13 amino acids long. The CDR3 nucleotides are TGCAGTGCTAGTATCAGGGTCAATCAGCCCCAGCATTTT. Translating gives CSASIRVNQPQHF.

The chain employs TRBV5-4 and TRBJ1-1, with D possibly being TRBD1 (5 bases). Trimming left V 3 bases short and J 2 bases short, with 8 bases between. The CDR3 length is 13 residues. The germline V gene encodes CDR1 SGHNT and CDR2 YYREEE (reference sequence). The CDR3 bases are TGTGCCAGCAGCTCATGGACAAACACTGAAGCTTTCTTT. Amino acids: CASSSWTNTEAFF.

This clone was counted once. This chain links TRBV5-4 with TRBJ2-1; 7 bases agree with TRBD1. The CDR3 contains 15 residues. CDR1 and CDR2 (germline): SGHNT, YYREEE (reference sequence). V shed 4 bases, J shed 6 bases, and the junction held 10 bases outside the gene matches. The DNA of the CDR3 is TGTGCCAGCAGCCCGAACAGGGGCGGGCGCAATGAGCAGTTCTTC. Amino acid sequence: CASSPNRGGRNEQFF.

This clone was counted ten times or more. This chain connects TRBV3-1 (or the pseudogene TRBV3-2) to TRBJ2-7, with 10 bases that match TRBD1. Per germline, CDR1 LGHDT and CDR2 YNNKEL (reference sequence). The V segment lost 0 bases and the J segment 3 bases; nucleotides outside the gene matches: 2. The CDR3 is made up of 15 amino acids. CDR3 DNA sequence: TGTGCCAGCAGCCAAGAGGACAGGGGGAGCTACGAGCAGTACTTC. It specifies CASSQEDRGSYEQYF.

The rearrangement uses TRBV6-2 or TRBV6-3 and TRBJ1-2; perhaps TRBD1 as D (5 bases). The CDR3 spans 13 residues. V lost 0 bases and J lost 8, with 10 bases in between. Germline CDR1 and CDR2: MNHEY and SVGEGT. The CDR3 loop is CASSYSRPGGYTF. The CDR3 bases are TGTGCCAGCAGTTACTCGCGCCCAGGGGGCTACACCTTC.

The chain joins TRBV7-2 to TRBJ2-7; 7 bases align to TRBD2. From germline, CDR1 is SGHTA and CDR2 FQGNSA. The junction had 5 bases not matched to a gene; V was cut back by 3 bases and J by 6 bases. CDR3 length: 13 residues. CDR3 sequence: CASSFTSVGEQYF. CDR3 DNA sequence: TGTGCCAGCAGCTTCACTAGCGTAGGCGAGCAGTACTTC.

The chain carries TRBV5-1 and TRBJ2-1, with 10 bases matching TRBD2. The CDR3 sequence is 14 residues long. V was clipped by 4 bases and J by 4 bases; unmatched bases: 2. Germline CDR1 reads SGHRS; CDR2 reads YFSETQ. CDR3 sequence: CASSEREGYNEQFF. Here the CDR3 DNA reads TGCGCCAGCAGCGAGCGGGAGGGTTACAATGAGCAGTTCTTC. The variable domain in full, with the rest retrieved from reference TRBV5-1 and TRBJ2-1, is KAGVTQTPRYLIKTRGQQVTLSCSPISGHRSVSWYQQTPGQGLQFLFEYFSETQRNKGNFPGRFSGRQFSNSRSEMNVSTLELGDSALYLCASSEREGYNEQFFGPGTRLTVL.

The chain couples TRBV7-9 to TRBJ1-3, with unresolved D. The V and J ends lost 4 bases and 6 bases respectively, with 19 bases between them. Germline V lookup: CDR1 SEHNR, CDR2 FQNEAQ (reference sequence). This CDR3 comprises 16 residues. The chain's CDR3 is CASSSPNPRDPNTIYF. The CDR3, as DNA: TGTGCCAGCAGCTCCCCTAATCCACGGGATCCAAACACCATATATTTT.

This clone turned up a few times. V and J are TRBV19 and TRBJ2-7; possible D gene TRBD2, 5 bases. Germline V gives CDR1 LNHDA, CDR2 SQIVND (reference sequence). The CDR3 spans 14 residues. Trimming stripped 4 bases from V and 6 bases from J, with 16 bases between. The CDR3 region is CASSTQATGIEQYF. For the CDR3, the DNA is TGTGCCAGTAGTACTCAGGCTACCGGGATCGAGCAGTACTTC. Combining the CDR3 with reference TRBV19 and TRBJ2-7 gives the whole variable domain DGGITQSPKYLFRKEGQNVTLSCEQNLNHDAMYWYRQDPGQGLRLIYYSQIVNDFQKGDIAEGYSVSREKKESFPLTVTSAQKNPTAFYLCASSTQATGIEQYFGPGTRLTVT.

The V call is TRBV19, the J call TRBJ1-1, with D unclear. Trimming cost V 10 bases and J 7 bases, with 13 bases left between them. Germline V gene data show CDR1 as LNHDA and CDR2 as SQIVND (reference sequence). The CDR3 is 11 residues long. The CDR3 reads CATRLGGEAFF. The CDR3 DNA reads as TGTGCCACCCGTCTTGGCGGTGAAGCTTTCTTT.

The chain joins TRBV19 to TRBJ1-5; TRBD1 matches 9 bases. From germline, CDR1 is LNHDA and CDR2 SQIVND (reference sequence). The CDR3 sequence is 15 residues long. Unmatched junction bases numbered 4, after V lost 3 bases and J lost 4 bases. The CDR3, as DNA: TGTGCCAGTAGTATGGGACAGGGAGGAAATCAGCCCCAGCATTTT. It encodes CASSMGQGGNQPQHF. Drawing the rest from reference TRBV19 and TRBJ1-5, the complete variable domain is DGGITQSPKYLFRKEGQNVTLSCEQNLNHDAMYWYRQDPGQGLRLIYYSQIVNDFQKGDIAEGYSVSREKKESFPLTVTSAQKNPTAFYLCASSMGQGGNQPQHFGDGTRLSIL.

Here the CDR3 DNA reads TGTGCCAGCAGCTTATGGGCCCGCCGGGGGGACACTGAAGCTTTCTTT. Translation gives CASSLWARRGDTEAFF. The chain combines TRBV7-2 with TRBJ1-1, with a weak D call TRBD1 (5 bases). Germline CDR1 reads SGHTA; CDR2 reads FQGNSA. CDR3 length equals 16 residues. The ends were cut back, 2 bases at V and 3 bases at J, with 16 bases in the middle.

V usage is TRBV24-1 and J usage is TRBJ2-7; possibly TRBD1 for D (6 bases). The CDR3 has 13 amino acids. The V end lost 7 bases, the J end lost 3 bases, and 12 bases lay between the germline ends. Germline V CDR1 and CDR2: KGHDR, SFDVKD. CDR3 loop: CATRGTGLYEQYF. The CDR3 coding sequence is TGTGCCACCAGGGGCACAGGGCTCTACGAGCAGTACTTC.

The CDR3 sequence is CASRKDRGREKLFF. CDR3 bases: TGTGCCAGCAGGAAGGACAGGGGACGGGAAAAACTGTTTTTT. V is TRBV6-5 and J is TRBJ1-4; 9 positions match TRBD1. Germline V CDR1 and CDR2: MNHEY, SVGAGI. With 6 bases clipped from V and 8 bases from J, the junction kept 7 bases outside the gene matches. This CDR3 has 14 residues.

J is TRBJ2-2 and V is TRBV4-1, with TRBD2 matching over 10 bases. Per germline, CDR1 MGHRA and CDR2 YSYEKL. Trimming removed 1 base from V and 5 bases from J; junction bases left unmatched: 10. The CDR3 contains 18 residues. The CDR3 spells CASSQVRTSGEGTGELFF. The CDR3, as DNA: TGCGCCAGCAGCCAAGTTCGGACTAGCGGAGAGGGGACCGGGGAGCTGTTTTTT.

The chain recombines TRBV3-1 (or the pseudogene TRBV3-2) with TRBJ2-7, with 10 bases matching TRBD1. J lost 2 bases, V lost 0 bases, and 4 bases had no gene match. This CDR3 is built from 16 residues. Germline CDR1 is LGHDT and CDR2 is YNNKEL (reference sequence). This chain's CDR3 is CASSQEGTGATYEQYF. The CDR3 bases are TGTGCCAGCAGCCAAGAGGGGACAGGGGCCACCTACGAGCAGTACTTC.

CDR3 bases: TGTGCCAGCAGCAAAACTAGTCTCTGCGAGCAGTACTTC. Its protein is CASSKTSLCEQYF. The genes are TRBV21-1 and TRBJ2-7; TRBD2, the table's D call, was not compared with the DNA. TRBV21-1 is assigned pseudogene status. The CDR3 is 13 residues long.

This chain links TRBV7-2 with TRBJ1-4; D might be TRBD1 (5 bases). Germline V lookup: CDR1 SGHTA, CDR2 FQGNSA. Between the trimmed V and J ends, which lost 1 base and 8 bases, there was a span of 14 bases. The CDR3 has 15 residues. CDR3 in DNA: TGTGCCAGCAGCTTAGTCCAAGGGGTGGGAGAAAAACTGTTTTTT. Translating gives CASSLVQGVGEKLFF. The variable domain in full, with the rest retrieved from reference TRBV7-2 and TRBJ1-4, is GAGVSQSPSNKVTEKGKDVELRCDPISGHTALYWYRQSLGQGLEFLIYFQGNSAPDKSGLPSDRFSAERTGGSVSTLTIQRTQQEDSAVYLCASSLVQGVGEKLFFGSGTQLSVL.

This clone occurred once. V gene TRBV10-3 combines with J gene TRBJ2-3; 12 nucleotides agree with TRBD2. Germline CDR1 reads ENHRY; CDR2 reads SYGVKD. The CDR3 has 17 residues. The V gene end was trimmed by 3 bases and the J gene end by 5 bases; junction bases not matched to a gene: 9. In DNA form, the CDR3 reads TGTGCCATCAGTGAAGGTGCTAGCGGGAGGGCCGTAGATACGCAGTATTTT. It yields the protein CAISEGASGRAVDTQYF.

This clone was counted at least ten times. This chain connects TRBV10-1 to TRBJ1-1; D not certain. The length of the CDR3 is 13 residues. Germline V lookup: CDR1 WNHNN, CDR2 SYGVQD (reference sequence). Trimming cost V 4 bases and J 4 bases, with 10 bases left between them. The CDR3 is CASSGDRGTEAFF. In DNA, the CDR3 is TGCGCCAGCAGTGGAGACCGAGGCACTGAAGCTTTCTTT.

The rearrangement joins TRBV7-2 to TRBJ1-1, with 7 bases matching TRBD1. Germline CDR1 is SGHTA and CDR2 is FQGNSA. The V segment lost 0 bases and the J segment 11 bases; nucleotides outside the gene matches: 9. The CDR3 consists of 14 residues. CDR3 in amino acids: CASSLAGRQGDAFF. Written as DNA, the CDR3 is TGTGCCAGCAGCTTAGCGGGGAGACAGGGCGACGCTTTCTTT.

The chain carries TRBV2 and TRBJ1-1; no definite D call. The CDR3 runs to 14 residues. Trimming removed 7 bases at V and 1 base at J, with 13 bases between. CDR1 and CDR2 from the germline V gene are SNHLY and FYNNEI. CDR3 amino acids: CASTISMRNTEAFF. CDR3 DNA sequence: TGTGCCAGCACCATTTCAATGCGGAACACTGAAGCTTTCTTT.

CDR3 sequence: CASSQSLSGANVLTF. CDR3 DNA sequence: TGTGCCAGCAGCCAGTCCCTCTCTGGGGCCAACGTCCTGACTTTC. V and J are TRBV4-2 and TRBJ2-6; no clear D gene. This CDR3 comprises 15 residues. The V gene lost 3 bases and the J gene lost 0 bases, with 6 bases spanning the gap. CDR1 and CDR2 from the germline V gene are LGHNA and YNFKEQ.